This TCR beta chain was observed in a study of T cell repertoires in cytomegalovirus infection. This clonotype was counted at least ten times. The antigen is undetermined. CDR3 size: 14 residues. V lost 5 bases, J lost 8 bases, and 9 bases stayed unmatched. Germline CDR1 reads SGHTA; CDR2 reads FQGNSA. TCRdb reprocessed the reads with MiXCR, giving one entry per CDR3 protein. The table records under 300,000 distinct CDR3 sequences, 20% to 25% of them present only once. The sequenced sample was cultured PBMCs, obtained from culture after CMV antigen stimulation. The receptor comes from a human donor in good health (CMV status not recorded). Some clones in this sample may be carry-over from other donors' samples. The chain employs TRBV7-2 and TRBJ1-1, with 9 nucleotides matching TRBD1. As DNA, the CDR3 is TGTGCCAGCAGCCCCCCCCCCGGGACAGGGGAAGCTTTCTTT. It codes for CASSPPPGTGEAFF.